This T cell receptor (beta chain) was documented in a study of cytomegalovirus exposure and HLA in healthy donors (dated by TCRdb to the late 2010s). Study-wide context: In an earlier analysis of 550 to 750 of the donors, 250 to 300 Gb of sequence data and just under 120 million unique TCR beta sequences from 180 million or so T cells were reported. An early release covering 550 to 700 HLA-typed donors comprised about 310 gigabases of sequencing data and around 80 million unique TCR sequences. Among the roughly 400 genotyped donors, 81% belonged to the genetic ancestry cluster associated with self-reported Caucasian donors. The study aimed to test whether signatures of past pathogen exposure could be identified by cataloging public T cell receptors. The T cell repertoires of around 670 subjects were profiled by immunosequencing and related to cytomegalovirus serostatus. Along with the approximately 600-subject first cohort, a separate validation cohort of around 110 different subjects was used. To predict cytomegalovirus infection status, the study brought together high-throughput TCR immunosequencing, statistical association of individual TCRs with disease status, and machine learning. In a later analysis, previously published TCR beta repertoires from about 670 donors were re-analyzed and high-resolution HLA genotyping was added so that TCR occurrence patterns could be studied. The later analysis used no new phenotypic data to find candidate immune exposures, relying instead on TCR beta sequences and their occurrence across donors. An earlier analysis of approximately 500 of the donors applied high-throughput TCR beta sequencing to assess whether each TCR beta V gene segment acted as functional or pseudogenic. Donor age, sex, ethnicity and CMV serostatus were compiled alongside the repertoire data. A later genetic analysis took genome-wide SNP genotypes for about three fifths of the 666 donors and used that subset as a discovery cohort. All discovery cohort repertoires had been generated on a single sequencing platform. Both class I and class II loci were covered by HLA typing, at four-digit resolution. Typing coverage varied by locus: roughly 629-640 donors for A, B, C, DRB1 and DQB1; roughly 500 for DQA1; more than 600 for DPA1; some 470 for DPB1. Four to six DR-DQ haplotypes were handled as single units for association and clustering, since linkage in the cohort was strong. On average, roughly 200,000 unique TCR beta nucleotide sequences were sequenced per donor among a few hundred genotyped donors of the cohort, with roughly 18% of those sequences being non-productive.

Library preparation used the immunoSEQ multiplex PCR assay. A mixture of 60 forward primers for TCR Vbeta segments and 13 reverse primers for TCR Jbeta segments was used in the multiplex PCR. The CDR3 region of rearranged TCR beta genes was amplified from genomic DNA by a multiplex PCR assay. The Illumina HiSeq System was used to sequence the amplified TCR beta libraries as 87-base-pair reads. The original pipeline was this. A later analysis tallied tens of millions of unique TCR beta chains across the 666 repertoires, and some 10 million of those chains were shared by two or more donors. Raw reads were error-corrected and collapsed into unique sequences by a nearest-neighbor algorithm in which closely related sequences were merged to remove PCR and sequencing errors. V, D and J gene segments were assigned by aligning CDR3 sequences to IMGT reference sequences. Each retained sequence needed at least a six-nucleotide match to both a V gene segment and a J gene segment. A rearrangement was called productive if the CDR3 had no stop codons and remained in frame with V and J, and every other rearrangement was called non-productive. CDR3 was defined by IMGT convention, running from the second conserved V-encoded cysteine to the conserved J-encoded phenylalanine. The earlier analysis of about 640 of the donors excluded any sequence lacking an unambiguous match to a single V gene segment. In an earlier analysis of several hundred of the donors, V segments were called functional above 56.7% productive rearrangements and were called segregating when the between-donor standard deviation exceeded 5%. A statistical classification framework was developed to diagnose cytomegalovirus status using the catalog of TCR beta chain sequences. In a later analysis, V and J genes were assigned by comparing TCR nucleotide sequences against IMGT/GENE-DB human TR gene sequences. A later analysis assigned CDR3 sequences and most-parsimonious VDJ recombination scenarios with the TCRdist pipeline. In a later analysis, every TCR beta chain was defined by the combination of its CDR3 amino acid sequence and its V-gene family, and reads without a unique V-gene family were dropped. In a later analysis, several hundred highly shared, low-generation-probability nucleotide sequences were removed to address suspected cross-contamination and a sequencing artifact. In a later analysis, a clonal expansion index for each public chain was calculated from normalized within-repertoire ranks of inferred template counts. In a later analysis, generation probabilities were computed using a VDJ recombination model fitted to out-of-frame rearrangements, and the results were checked against IGoR. A later analysis scored TCR-TCR, TCR-HLA and TCR-CMV co-occurrence with hypergeometric tests, applying a repertoire-size bias correction to TCR pairs. False discovery rates were estimated in a later analysis by permuting HLA or CMV assignments 20 times. In a later analysis, co-occurring TCRs were grouped using DBSCAN, with TCRdist sequence similarity added in when clustering inside HLA-allele-positive subsets. Co-occurrence clustering excluded repertoires with fewer than 30,000 or more than 120,000 public chains, plus five with anomalous nucleotide sharing. TCRdb limited this immuneACCESS table to in-frame rearrangements with V and J called. A share of clones is missing; checked studies link under half to unresolved V genes, and the rest is unexplained. That table is the source of V, J and clone size, and D and trimming were worked out from the DNA. Across this sample there are 180,000 or so clones, with more than 65% seen only once. Of the sample, around 2.6% is held by the ten largest clones.

The cohort consisted of some 730 healthy bone marrow donors. At the time of sampling, all cohort members were nominally healthy, though unrecorded immune exposures were likely present. The donor was CMV seronegative and belonged to the group of 320 or so seronegative cohort members. A peripheral blood sample was collected from each donor, and TCR beta sequencing was performed on peripheral blood mononuclear cells. Genomic DNA extraction from the blood cell samples was performed with the Qiagen DNeasy Blood Extraction Kit. The sample holds a few counts of this clone. The target of this receptor is not known. Qualities for individual bases were not recorded, and no much larger clone is one base off. The CDR1 and CDR2 encoded by the germline V gene (reference sequence) are SGHKS and YYEKEE. V trim: 4 bases; J trim: 9 bases; unmatched bases: 6. The CDR3 starts with the cysteine, ends with the phenylalanine, and has 14 residues. The retained sequence is limited to the CDR3, 42 bases, with the frame set at the first base.

Broad study findings and their caveats: V-gene and J-gene trimming of TCR beta chains was associated with a missense DCLRE1C variant in a later genetic analysis, and the association was replicated in an independent cohort. In a later genetic analysis, fewer N-insertions in productive TCRs were reported among donors in an Asian-associated ancestry cluster than the roughly 700-donor mean. A group of highly shared sequence variants was considered likely to be a technical artifact of the sequencing pipeline. The presence/absence analyses assumed that sequencing depth was roughly uniform across donors, and that assumption may not be true. The classifier was reported to diagnose cytomegalovirus status with high specificity and sensitivity in both the original and validation cohorts. In an earlier analysis of 450 to 750 of the donors, most TCR beta V segments appeared in productive rearrangements about 90% or about 30% of the time, broadly matching IMGT annotations. While some public TCRs were present in many individuals, most TCR sequences turned up only very rarely across donors. Because HLA typing was missing for some donors at each locus, association tests included only the typed subset. A later analysis reported that several top co-occurrence clusters appeared linked to parvovirus B19, influenza, CMV and Epstein-Barr virus. This cohort had only TCR beta chains sequenced, and the lack of alpha or paired-chain data limited which features could be detected. Some IMGT-functional V segments, including TRBV6-2 and TRBV6-3, could not be distinguished by the 87-base-pair reads and were therefore excluded. Linkage disequilibrium might explain the correlated functional status among segregating V segments, but an unknown experimental factor could not be ruled out. The only immune exposure information available for the cohort was CMV serostatus. In a later analysis, HLA-associated TCR beta chains showed more clonal expansion and lower generation probabilities than non-associated chains that were equally common. A few of the identified cytomegalovirus-associated TCR beta chains were confirmed in vitro to be specific for cytomegalovirus antigens. In a later analysis, the rate of TCR association differed among HLA loci, with DRB1 alleles having the most associated TCRs and HLA-C alleles having the fewest. A further reported finding was that TCR beta sequences accurately predicted the HLA-A and HLA-B alleles for most subjects in the first cohort. When HLA alleles, especially DR and DQ, strongly co-occurred, attributing TCR associations to individual alleles was difficult. In a later analysis, most CMV-associated TCR beta chains were found to appear HLA-restricted, with HLA associations seemingly driven largely by CMV exposure. The authors suggested that the approach could potentially be generalized to other disease states and immunological phenotypes. The earlier analysis of approximately 540 of the donors excluded roughly 17 rarely observed V segments, including chromosome 9 orphons, because counts were too low. A later analysis associated some 17,000 TCR beta sequences with specific HLA alleles at a false discovery rate of 0.05. The study listed approximately 150 TCR beta chains as associated with cytomegalovirus.

This receptor was identified in a female donor in good health and CMV-seronegative. The chain was built from TRBV5-5 and TRBJ2-1; TRBD2 agrees with 11 junctional bases. Sequenced: PBMCs. DNA sequence: TGTGCCAGCAGCGTAACTAGCGGGAGTAGTGAGCAGTTCTTC. Protein translation: CASSVTSGSSEQFF.